The next 29 T cell receptor beta chains were all read from a single sample in a study of cytomegalovirus exposure and HLA in healthy donors. Sequencing used immunoSEQ multiplex PCR; TCRdb keeps in-frame clones, though not all of them. The sample lists some 130,000 clones; about 80% were seen once. The sequencing input was PBMCs. The receptor source for this set is a young man in good health and CMV-seropositive.

Only a few counts were recorded for this clone. The chain uses TRBV4-1 and TRBJ2-7; 7 bases are a match to TRBD2. CDR1 and CDR2 (germline): MGHRA, YSYEKL. V lost 3 bases, J lost 1 base, and 12 bases stayed unmatched. This CDR3 comprises 17 residues. CDR3 residues: CASSHRSSGVTSYEQYF. The CDR3 DNA reads TGCGCCAGCAGCCATCGGTCCAGCGGGGTAACTTCCTACGAGCAGTACTTC.

The V and J genes are TRBV25-1 and TRBJ2-1; D might be TRBD2 (5 bases). The CDR3 spans 14 residues. V lost 3 bases and J 0 bases, leaving 6 bases between the germline ends. CDR1 and CDR2 from the germline V gene are MGHDK and SYGVNS. The CDR3 nucleotides read TGTGCCAGCAGTGATGGGAGCTCCTACAATGAGCAGTTCTTC. Encoded protein: CASSDGSSYNEQFF.

The chain uses TRBV2 and TRBJ2-6, with TRBD1 matching 7 bases. This CDR3 has 15 residues. CDR1 and CDR2 (germline): SNHLY, FYNNEI. V lost 4 bases to trimming and J lost 0 bases; unmatched junction nucleotides: 0. The DNA for the CDR3 is TGTGCCAGCAGTGGGGACAGCTCTGGGGCCAACGTCCTGACTTTC. Protein sequence: CASSGDSSGANVLTF.

In this sample, this clone turned up once. The chain has TRBV27 and TRBJ2-3; 7 nucleotides agree with TRBD1. From germline, CDR1 is MNHEY and CDR2 SMNVEV (reference sequence). V shed 5 bases and J 4 bases; nucleotides not matched to a gene: 6. The CDR3 is made up of 14 amino acids. CDR3 nucleotide sequence: TGTGCCAGCAGTCTCGACAGGGTTGCAGATACGCAGTATTTT. This encodes CASSLDRVADTQYF.

The chain carries TRBV5-1 and TRBJ2-7, with 9 bases fitting TRBD1. CDR3 length: 14 residues. Germline assignment: CDR1 SGHRS and CDR2 YFSETQ. The V gene end was trimmed by 4 bases and the J gene end by 3 bases; junction bases not matched to a gene: 5. The CDR3 region has the DNA TGCGCCAGCAGCGTAGGGACAGGGAACTACGAGCAGTACTTC. Protein sequence: CASSVGTGNYEQYF.

The chain links TRBV29-1 to TRBJ2-1; 7 bases are a match to TRBD1. The V and J ends lost 4 bases and 7 bases, in that order; junction bases with no gene match: 13. This CDR3 has 15 residues. Germline CDR1 and CDR2: SQVTM and ANQGSEA. Written as DNA, the CDR3 is TGCAGCGTTGGTGGGACAGCTAAAGATTATAATGAGCAGTTCTTC. It specifies CSVGGTAKDYNEQFF.

The rearrangement joins TRBV27 to TRBJ2-1, with 9 bases identical to TRBD2. CDR1 is MNHEY and CDR2 is SMNVEV in the germline V gene (reference sequence). The CDR3 length is 16 residues. J gave up 1 base and V 6 bases, and 7 bases lay outside the gene matches. The CDR3 DNA reads as TGTGCCAGCAGCCGTTGGACTAGCGAGTCCTACAATGAGCAGTTCTTC. Translated, it gives CASSRWTSESYNEQFF.

The chain is built from TRBV5-6 and TRBJ2-3; 11 nucleotides agree with TRBD2. The CDR3 covers 18 residues. Per germline, CDR1 SGHDT and CDR2 YYEEEE. V dropped 0 bases and J dropped 3; count of bases not matched to a gene: 9. The CDR3 nucleotides read TGTGCCAGCAGCTTGGAGATAGCGGGAGGGCCGAGGACAGATACGCAGTATTTT. It yields the protein CASSLEIAGGPRTDTQYF.

The chain carries TRBV7-9 and TRBJ1-1; possible D gene TRBD1, 5 bases. CDR1 and CDR2 from the germline V gene are SEHNR and FQNEAQ (reference sequence). This CDR3 is built from 13 residues. Trimming removed 6 bases from V and 6 bases from J, with 14 bases in between. CDR3 loop: CASSWTLGAEAFF. The CDR3 DNA follows: TGTGCCAGCAGTTGGACCCTAGGGGCTGAAGCTTTCTTT.

CDR3 sequence: CASSRSWDRDEKLFF. CDR3 coding DNA: TGTGCCAGCAGCCGTTCGTGGGACAGGGATGAAAAACTGTTTTTT. The chain links TRBV4-2 to TRBJ1-4, with 9 bases lining up with TRBD1. This CDR3 is 15 amino acids long. V shed 4 bases and J 6 bases; nucleotides not matched to a gene: 6. Germline V gene sequence: CDR1 LGHNA, CDR2 YNFKEQ.

The chain couples TRBV6-5 to TRBJ1-5; no definite D call. Germline CDR1 reads MNHEY; CDR2 reads SVGAGI. The length of the CDR3 is 11 residues. Trimming pared 5 bases from V and 7 bases from J, leaving 6 bases between. The CDR3 sequence is CASSDSQPQHF. In DNA form, the CDR3 reads TGTGCCAGCAGTGATAGCCAGCCCCAGCATTTT.

V gene TRBV2 combines with J gene TRBJ2-4, with 7 positions matching TRBD2. V was clipped by 2 bases and J by 4 bases; unmatched bases: 5. This CDR3 comprises 15 residues. Per germline, CDR1 SNHLY and CDR2 FYNNEI. The CDR3 here is CASSEYLGGKNIQYF. CDR3 nucleotides: TGTGCCAGCAGTGAATACTTGGGGGGGAAAAACATTCAGTACTTC.

CDR3 loop: CASSLNRVAGYTF. CDR3 sequence (DNA): TGTGCCAGCAGCCTCAACAGGGTAGCTGGCTACACCTTC. V is TRBV7-2 and J is TRBJ1-2, with a tentative D call TRBD1 (6 bases). The CDR3 totals 13 residues. The V end lost 5 bases, the J end lost 7 bases, and 14 bases lay between the germline ends. Germline CDR1 reads SGHTA; CDR2 reads FQGNSA.

The chain has TRBV5-4 and TRBJ2-7, with D hard to call. V lost 0 bases, J lost 7 bases, and 11 bases lay in between. The germline CDR1 and CDR2 sequences are SGHNT and YYREEE (reference sequence). This CDR3 has 13 amino acids. The CDR3 loop reads CASSLVGVGEQYF. In DNA form, the CDR3 reads TGTGCCAGCAGCTTGGTAGGAGTTGGGGAGCAGTACTTC.

J is TRBJ1-4 and V is TRBV30; no clear D gene. This CDR3 has 11 amino acids. The V and J ends lost 1 base and 8 bases respectively, with 5 bases between them. Germline CDR1 GTSNPN, CDR2 SVGIG (reference sequence). CDR3 DNA: TGTGCCTGGAGTGGGGAGGAAAAACTGTTTTTT. It encodes CAWSGEEKLFF.

This sequence joins TRBV15 and TRBJ2-5; tentative D call: TRBD1 (6 bases). CDR3 length: 13 amino acids. Per the germline V gene, CDR1 is LNHNV and CDR2 is YYDKDF (reference sequence). Trimming took off 1 base at V and 5 bases at J, with 8 bases between the two ends. The CDR3 protein is CATSRGTVETQYF. In nucleotides, the CDR3 is TGTGCCACCAGCAGAGGGACAGTTGAGACCCAGTACTTC.

J is TRBJ2-7 and V is TRBV2; 12 nucleotides line up with TRBD2. Germline CDR1 SNHLY, CDR2 FYNNEI. Unmatched junction bases numbered 6, after V lost 6 bases and J lost 3 bases. This CDR3 is built from 15 residues. As DNA, the CDR3 is TGTGCCAGCAGCGCTCTGGGACTAGCGGGCTACGAGCAGTACTTC. Protein product: CASSALGLAGYEQYF.

The chain uses TRBV9 and TRBJ2-7, with D uncertain. Germline values: CDR1 SGDLS, CDR2 YYNGEE. Trimming removed 9 bases from V and 2 bases from J, with 6 bases in between. The CDR3 has 10 residues. The DNA of the CDR3 is TGTGCCACAAGCCCCTACGAGCAGTACTTC. Translating it yields CATSPYEQYF. The complete variable domain, with remaining parts taken from reference TRBV9 and TRBJ2-7, reads DSGVTQTPKHLITATGQRVTLRCSPRSGDLSVYWYQQSLDQGLQFLIQYYNGEERAKGNILERFSAQQFPDLHSELNLSSLELGDSALYFCATSPYEQYFGPGTRLTVT.

The J gene is TRBJ2-7, the V gene TRBV7-9; no clear D. CDR1 SEHNR and CDR2 FQNEAQ come from the germline V gene (reference sequence). The length of the CDR3 is 11 residues. Trimming left V 2 bases short and J 4 bases short, with 3 bases between. The CDR3 loop is CASSLYYEQYF. The CDR3 region has the DNA TGTGCCAGCAGCTTATATTACGAGCAGTACTTC. Drawing the rest from reference TRBV7-9 and TRBJ2-7, the complete variable domain is DTGVSQNPRHKITKRGQNVTFRCDPISEHNRLYWYRQTLGQGPEFLTYFQNEAQLEKSRLLSDRFSAERPKGSFSTLEIQRTEQGDSAMYLCASSLYYEQYFGPGTRLTVT.

This chain connects TRBV11-2 to TRBJ2-7, with 8 bases lining up with TRBD1. The CDR3 sequence is 15 residues long. V lost 4 bases, J lost 4 bases, and 9 bases stayed unmatched. From germline, CDR1 is SGHAT and CDR2 FQNNGV. For the CDR3, the DNA is TGTGCCAGCAGCTCCACCGGGACAGGCCTTTACGAGCAGTACTTC. It translates to CASSSTGTGLYEQYF.

The chain couples TRBV28 to TRBJ1-3; 9 nucleotides match TRBD1. The CDR3 is made up of 14 amino acids. Trimming cost V 5 bases and J 2 bases; bases outside gene matches: 1. Germline values: CDR1 MDHEN, CDR2 SYDVKM. The CDR3 here is CASSRQGAGNTIYF. CDR3 DNA sequence: TGTGCCAGCAGTAGACAGGGGGCTGGAAACACCATATATTTT.

This chain links TRBV5-6 with TRBJ2-5; 8 bases map to TRBD2. CDR1 and CDR2 (germline): SGHDT, YYEEEE. CDR3 length equals 15 residues. Trimming cost V 3 bases and J 1 base; bases outside gene matches: 5. The CDR3 is CASSSDSGGQETQYF. CDR3 bases: TGTGCCAGCAGCTCAGACAGCGGGGGCCAAGAGACCCAGTACTTC.

This clone was detected only a few times. The chain recombines TRBV6-5 with TRBJ2-7; D possibly corresponds to TRBD1 (6 bases). Germline V CDR1 and CDR2: MNHEY, SVGAGI. The V end was cut by 3 bases, the J end by 4 bases, with 10 bases between. The CDR3 runs 13 residues. This chain's CDR3 is CASSYQQGYEQYF. CDR3 DNA sequence: TGTGCCAGCAGTTATCAGCAGGGGTACGAGCAGTACTTC.

V usage is TRBV7-6 and J usage is TRBJ2-1; 8 bases map to TRBD2. The ends lost 6 bases at V and 9 bases at J; junction bases unmatched: 1. Germline assignment: CDR1 SGHVS and CDR2 FNYEAQ. This CDR3 has 11 residues. CDR3 loop: CASSLAGEQFF. The CDR3 region has the DNA TGTGCCAGCAGTCTAGCGGGTGAGCAGTTCTTC.

The chain employs TRBV19 and TRBJ2-3; D is uncertain. The CDR3 totals 14 residues. Trimming shortened V by 2 bases and J by 2 bases, and 8 bases separated the two germline ends. CDR1 and CDR2 from the germline V gene are LNHDA and SQIVND (reference sequence). The CDR3 loop reads CASSILVPTDTQYF. The DNA for the CDR3 is TGTGCCAGTAGTATATTAGTACCCACAGATACGCAGTATTTT.

This clone has just one count. The V and J genes are TRBV7-2 and TRBJ1-2; D not resolved. The germline gives CDR1 SGHTA, CDR2 FQGNSA. V lost 2 bases, J lost 10 bases, and 23 bases lay in between. This CDR3 region has 16 residues. This CDR3 is CASSLTHGTQSPHYTF. The CDR3 DNA is TGTGCCAGCAGCTTAACCCACGGTACTCAAAGTCCTCACTACACCTTC.

The rearrangement uses TRBV7-3 and TRBJ2-1; TRBD2 agrees at 7 bases. Germline V lookup: CDR1 SGHTA, CDR2 FQGTGA. There are 16 residues in the CDR3. With V trimmed by 4 bases and J by 5 bases, 11 bases remained unmatched. Here the CDR3 DNA reads TGTGCCAGCAGCTCCCAAACCGGGGGGATGAACAATGAGCAGTTCTTC. Protein: CASSSQTGGMNNEQFF.

This chain joins TRBV6-5 and TRBJ2-7, with 9 bases lining up with TRBD1. CDR1 and CDR2 from the germline V gene are MNHEY and SVGAGI. Unmatched junction bases numbered 7, after V lost 2 bases and J lost 2 bases. CDR3 length: 16 amino acids. CDR3 sequence: CASSYRRDRAAYEQYF. CDR3 DNA: TGTGCCAGCAGTTACCGTCGGGACAGGGCCGCCTACGAGCAGTACTTC.

The chain employs TRBV5-1 and TRBJ2-1; 11 positions match TRBD1. Germline V gene lookup returns CDR1 SGHRS and CDR2 YFSETQ. V shed 3 bases and J 4 bases; nucleotides not matched to a gene: 6. The CDR3 extends over 16 amino acids. The CDR3 here is CASSWGDRGEYNEQFF. CDR3 bases: TGCGCCAGCAGCTGGGGGGACAGGGGGGAATACAATGAGCAGTTCTTC.